This T cell receptor beta chain was recovered during a study of response to subunit inactivated influenza vaccine. In TCRdb, the RT-PCR reads were re-called with MiXCR into one record per CDR3 protein. The sample lists about 540,000 distinct CDR3 sequences; under 30% were seen once. This clonotype came up a few times. CDR3 size: 12 residues. V was clipped by 6 bases and J by 3 bases, with 9 bases between them. The data also belong to a second study, concerning T cells expressing NK-cell markers. This second study notes: Libraries used 5'RACE template switching adding universal primer site and UMIs. These clonotypes, the leaders elsewhere, also led the CD3+CD56-NKG2C+ fraction in a few donors.

This specimen consisted of CD4+ T cells sorted from PBMCs, obtained about 13 days after vaccination. The sequence was collected from a man aged 45-60 years who received an inactivated influenza vaccine. This rearrangement joins TRBV12-3 or TRBV12-4 to TRBJ2-7, with D unresolved. The CDR3 reads CASSIGVYEQYF. CDR3 nucleotides: TGTGCCAGCAGCATCGGTGTCTACGAGCAGTACTTC.